This T cell receptor (beta chain) derives from a study of tumor and adjacent non-tumor tissue in lung cancer (dated by TCRdb to the late 2010s). About the full investigation: Of the cohort, roughly 12 patients had adenocarcinoma, 2 had squamous cell carcinoma and 1 had small cell lung cancer. Ages among the 15 or so patients ranged from roughly 30 to 76 years, there were around ten men and 5 women, and disease was at TNM stage I to III. A total of 95 million to 150 million productive TCRbeta reads were generated by sequencing, corresponding to an average of roughly 4 million reads per sample. The study compared bulk TCRbeta repertoires between lung tumor tissue and matched distant non-tumor lung tissue from more than twelve lung cancer patients. TCRbeta CDR3 sequencing was performed on more than 25 paired specimens, with one tumor sample and one normal lung sample collected per patient. Results and caveats for the whole study, not just this receptor: With only approximately 16 patients in the cohort, the authors noted that larger samples and more detailed clinical data are needed. The top 100 clones accounted for a significantly larger cumulative portion of the repertoire in normal lung than in tumor tissue. Because peripheral blood was not sequenced, the blood TCRbeta repertoires of the lung cancer patients in the study went unexamined. The sequencing platform is not named in the methods, and unique molecular identifiers are not mentioned. Significantly higher TCR diversity (inverse Simpson) was observed in tumor tissue than in normal lung tissue (431.37 vs 166.20, P = 0.0075, Mann-Whitney U test). Significantly higher TCR diversity was found in younger patients, and higher tumor TCR diversity was associated with shorter overall and disease-free survival.

Bulk unsorted tissue served as the source for RNA extraction, and RNA quality was assessed using a NanoDrop ND-1000 and an Agilent 2100. Donors were newly diagnosed lung cancer patients admitted for thoracic surgery in China between August and November 2014, without prior chemotherapy. Patients with previous radiotherapy or chemotherapy, or with another concurrent cancer, were excluded from the study. Surgical tissue pieces of about 1-2.3 cm3 were preserved in RNAlater solution and were kept at -80 degrees C until use. Receptor libraries were prepared by multiplex PCR. Sequencing instrument: Illumina HiSeq 2500. TCRbeta libraries were built by three rounds of nested PCR using primers (Table S4), following protocols modified from ARM-PCR. Before sequencing, PCR products of 200-500 bp were excised from the gel and purified with the QIAquick gel extraction kit. Per the authors' processing: Reads were cleaned with Trimmomatic, merged with FLASH into complete CDR3 sequences, and assigned to V(D)J germline segments with MiTCR. Clonal diversity was calculated as the inverse Simpson's index using VDJtools. In-frame sequences without a premature stop codon were defined as productive reads. TCRdb trimmed the raw reads at Q25, called clones with MiXCR and kept productive beta chains. Every distinct CDR3 protein forms one entry, paired with its most common genes and DNA. For this entry, the V and J calls and clone size follow TCRdb and not the study's own pipeline. The sample data list about 110,000 distinct CDR3 sequences, and more than 60% of these were observed just once. About 40% of the sample belongs to the ten largest clones.

Concerning this clonotype: Its antigen is not yet known. A read error may account for a junction end that differs from germline.

From cysteine to phenylalanine, the CDR3 is 16 amino acids long. Only the CDR3 DNA stays, 48 bases, in frame from base 1. CDR1 KGHSH and CDR2 LQKENI were looked up in the germline V gene. Sequencing input: lung tumor tissue. This TCR was sampled from a woman aged 55-70 years with non-small cell lung cancer. The V and J genes are TRBV18 and TRBJ2-1; the D region possibly corresponds to TRBD1 (5 bases align). The CDR3 is CASSSKGKGEYNEQFF. The nucleotide sequence reads as follows: TGCGCCAGCTCATCAAAGGGGAAAGGAGAGTACAATGAGCAGTTCTTC.